The text below deals with one TCR beta chain. Its antigen is not known. The data stem from a study of graft-versus-host responses after intestinal transplantation. Study-level background: The whole recipient group had anti-thymocyte globulin induction followed by tacrolimus and steroids for roughly three years.

Study results and caveats: Allografts of one patient group, those with graft-donor T cell macrochimerism, had high graft-versus-host to host-versus-graft clonal ratios. GvH clones appeared in recipient marrow, some first in ileum or blood.

Method: immunoSEQ multiplex PCR; TCRdb's copy keeps in-frame clones and lacks some. Found here are about 43,000 clones, about 95% of them singletons; the top ten hold around 1.5%. This material consisted of PBMCs, taken more than 310 days after intestinal transplant. The receptor's source is a human patient who received an intestinal transplant, so some T cells may come from the graft donor.

The CDR3 protein is CASSEYGRGGYTF. The CDR3 DNA reads as TGTGCCAGCAGTGAATATGGGAGAGGGGGCTACACCTTC. V gene TRBV25-1 combines with J gene TRBJ1-2; D call uncertain. CDR3 length equals 13 residues. The V gene lost 0 bases and the J gene lost 8 bases, with 10 bases spanning the gap. Germline values: CDR1 MGHDK, CDR2 SYGVNS.